This entry lists 24 T cell receptor beta chains sequenced from one sample in a study of response to subunit inactivated influenza vaccine. TCRdb processed the RT-PCR reads anew with MiXCR; each CDR3 protein has one entry. The sample includes about 540,000 distinct CDR3 sequences, under 25% of them seen just once. The same data also contributed to another study, on T cells expressing NK-cell markers. That report notes: The TCR beta cDNA came from 5'RACE template switching with UMIs.

Sequenced here: CD4+ T cells sorted from PBMCs, sampled 11 to 12 days after vaccination. These receptors all come from a man between 45 and 60 years old who received an inactivated influenza vaccine.

The rearrangement joins TRBV24-1 to TRBJ2-1; D may be TRBD2 (6 bases). CDR1 is KGHDR and CDR2 is SFDVKD in the germline V gene. There are 15 residues in the CDR3. V was cut by 3 bases and J by 2 bases, with 10 bases left in between. CDR3 loop: CATSDGLATYNEQFF. The CDR3, as DNA: TGTGCCACCAGTGATGGTCTAGCGACCTACAATGAGCAGTTCTTC.

V usage is TRBV12-3 or TRBV12-4 and J usage is TRBJ2-1, with D possibly being TRBD2 (5 bases). V lost 2 bases to trimming and J lost 9 bases, with 8 bases between them. The CDR3 is 12 residues long. The DNA of the CDR3 is TGTGCCAGCAGTTTATCGCGGGCTGAGCAGTTCTTC. It encodes CASSLSRAEQFF.

The chain has TRBV5-6 and TRBJ2-4; possible D gene TRBD1, 6 bases. V was clipped by 4 bases and J by 8 bases, with 16 bases between them. CDR3 size: 14 residues. The germline V gene encodes CDR1 SGHDT and CDR2 YYEEEE. The CDR3 region has the DNA TGTGCCAGCAGCACCTGGGGGCGCCGAGACATTCAGTACTTC. This encodes CASSTWGRRDIQYF.

The rearrangement links TRBV20-1 to TRBJ2-7, with a possible D match to TRBD2 (7 bases). From germline, CDR1 is DFQATT and CDR2 SNEGSKA (reference sequence). This CDR3 spans 15 amino acids. V dropped 3 bases and J dropped 1 base, with 16 bases sitting between them. CDR3 in DNA: TGCAGTGCTAGTCCGAGGGGGGGCTGGTCCTACGAGCAGTACTTC. Encoded protein: CSASPRGGWSYEQYF.

V is TRBV6-2 or TRBV6-3 and J is TRBJ1-2; unclear D gene. Trimming shortened V by 7 bases and J by 6 bases, and 18 bases separated the two germline ends. Looked up from germline, CDR1 is MNHEY and CDR2 is SVGEGT. This CDR3 contains 14 residues. The CDR3 sequence: CASTPLGKENGYTF. Here the CDR3 DNA reads TGTGCCAGCACCCCCCTGGGGAAAGAGAATGGCTACACCTTC.

This clonotype showed up just a few times. CDR3 DNA: TGTGCCAGCAGCCGGACGGAGGCCGCTTTCTTT. It translates to CASSRTEAAFF. The J gene is TRBJ1-1, the V gene TRBV12-3 or TRBV12-4; D is undetermined. Trimming cost V 6 bases and J 11 bases, with 13 bases left between them. This CDR3 has 11 amino acids.

The chain carries TRBV12-3 or TRBV12-4 and TRBJ2-5, with TRBD1 as a possible D gene (6 bases). CDR3 length: 14 residues. Between the trimmed V and J ends, which lost 3 bases and 5 bases, there was a span of 13 bases. CDR3 sequence: CASSFSGGRETQYF. CDR3 sequence (DNA): TGTGCCAGCAGTTTTAGTGGGGGCCGGGAGACCCAGTACTTC.

This clonotype was picked up a small number of times. The chain employs TRBV15 and TRBJ2-5, with TRBD2 identical over 10 bases. Unmatched junction bases numbered 6, after V lost 1 base and J lost 4 bases. There are 16 residues in the CDR3. Germline values: CDR1 LNHNV, CDR2 YYDKDF (reference sequence). The CDR3 DNA is TGTGCCACCAGCAGAGGTTCTAGCGGGAGAGCAGAGACCCAGTACTTC. Translated: CATSRGSSGRAETQYF.

This clonotype was counted only a few times. This chain connects TRBV7-9 to TRBJ2-1; TRBD1 matches at 8 bases. Germline assignment: CDR1 SEHNR and CDR2 FQNEAQ (reference sequence). Unmatched junction bases numbered 9, after V lost 5 bases and J lost 15 bases. The CDR3 totals 12 residues. DNA for the CDR3: TGTGCCAGCAGCAACCCCAGGGGGCGTCCGTTCTTC. It is translated as CASSNPRGRPFF.

The sample holds a few counts of this clonotype. V and J are TRBV5-5 and TRBJ1-5, with 9 bases fitting TRBD1. V was clipped by 4 bases and J by 7 bases; unmatched bases: 12. Germline loops: CDR1 SGHKS, CDR2 YYEKEE (reference sequence). The CDR3 covers 16 residues. As DNA, the CDR3 is TGTGCCAGCAGCGTGCTAGGACAGGGGAGGAACCAGCCCCAGCATTTT. Translating it yields CASSVLGQGRNQPQHF.

This clonotype was recorded a few times. Germline and junction disagree at one end, which may indicate a read error. The chain combines TRBV7-7 with TRBJ2-2; D unresolved. The CDR3 loop spans 14 amino acids. Germline lookup yields CDR1 SSHAT and CDR2 FNYEAQ (reference sequence). The CDR3 loop reads CASSLGLGTGELFF. CDR3 in DNA: TGTGCTAGCAGCTTAGGGCTCGGCACCGGGGAGCTGTTTTTT.

Only a few counts were recorded for this clonotype. The chain has TRBV15 and TRBJ2-2; D gene ambiguous. The CDR3 length is 13 residues. The V and J ends lost 6 bases and 8 bases respectively, with 13 bases between them. Germline CDR1 and CDR2: LNHNV and YYDKDF (reference sequence). As DNA, the CDR3 is TGTGCCACCAGTTTCCCCCCCATTGGGGAGCTGTTTTTT. This translates into CATSFPPIGELFF.

J is TRBJ2-1 and V is TRBV5-5; 11 nucleotides agree with TRBD2. Germline V gene lookup returns CDR1 SGHKS and CDR2 YYEKEE (reference sequence). There are 16 residues in the CDR3. Trimming at V came to 0 bases and at J to 7 bases, leaving 6 bases not matched to a gene. The chain's CDR3 is CASSLAVRTSGNEQFF. In nucleotides, the CDR3 is TGTGCCAGCAGCTTGGCAGTCCGGACTAGCGGGAATGAGCAGTTCTTC.

This clonotype was detected once. The chain uses TRBV3-1 and TRBJ2-3; unclear D gene. The V gene lost 0 bases and the J gene lost 8 bases, with 18 bases spanning the gap. Germline CDR1 reads LGHDT; CDR2 reads YNNKEL (reference sequence). There are 16 residues in the CDR3. CDR3 amino acids: CASSQEWSPLPATQYF. In DNA, the CDR3 is TGTGCCAGCAGCCAAGAGTGGTCTCCTCTCCCAGCTACGCAGTATTTT.

This chain links TRBV7-9 with TRBJ2-3; 7 bases agree with TRBD1. V lost 2 bases, J lost 2 bases, and 7 bases stayed unmatched. CDR3 size: 16 residues. The germline V gene encodes CDR1 SEHNR and CDR2 FQNEAQ (reference sequence). The CDR3 region is CASSLPGQAYTDTQYF. Written as DNA, the CDR3 is TGTGCCAGCAGCTTACCCGGACAGGCCTACACAGATACGCAGTATTTT.

This clonotype was seen once. The V gene is TRBV7-2, the J gene TRBJ2-7; tentative D call: TRBD2 (5 bases). Trimming took off 2 bases at V and 3 bases at J, with 20 bases between the two ends. The CDR3 totals 17 residues. Germline lookup yields CDR1 SGHTA and CDR2 FQGNSA. The CDR3 bases are TGTGCCAGCAGCTTATCTATCTTGAGGGATGAAATCTACGAGCAGTACTTC. Amino acid sequence: CASSLSILRDEIYEQYF.

This chain links TRBV12-3 or TRBV12-4 with TRBJ1-1; no definite D call. The CDR3 sequence is 14 residues long. Between the trimmed V and J ends, which lost 3 bases and 2 bases, there was a span of 10 bases. As DNA, the CDR3 is TGTGCCAGCAGTTTCTGGACGTCTAACACTGAAGCTTTCTTT. Translated: CASSFWTSNTEAFF.

There are a few counts of this clonotype. The chain links TRBV29-1 to TRBJ2-3; perhaps TRBD2 as D (6 bases). The germline V and J ends were trimmed by 7 bases and 3 bases, with 11 bases remaining between them. The CDR3 is made up of 12 amino acids. Germline V gives CDR1 SQVTM, CDR2 ANQGSEA. CDR3 amino acids: CSGRRGTDTQYF. CDR3 in DNA: TGCAGCGGGCGGCGGGGAACAGATACGCAGTATTTT.

This clonotype was recorded at least ten times. The rearrangement joins TRBV28 to TRBJ2-1, with a possible D match to TRBD1 (6 bases). This CDR3 spans 15 amino acids. Germline CDR1 MDHEN, CDR2 SYDVKM. V shed 5 bases and J shed 3 bases, with 14 bases lying between them. Written as DNA, the CDR3 is TGTGCCAGCAGTCCTCGGACAGATCTCTACAATGAGCAGTTCTTC. The encoded protein is CASSPRTDLYNEQFF.

This clonotype appeared a few times. V and J are TRBV7-2 and TRBJ2-7; 8 bases match TRBD2. Per the germline V gene, CDR1 is SGHTA and CDR2 is FQGNSA. CDR3 size: 15 residues. V dropped 1 base and J dropped 3; count of bases not matched to a gene: 5. Here the CDR3 reads CASSLDSGGLYEQYF. CDR3 in DNA: TGTGCCAGCAGCTTAGACAGCGGGGGACTCTACGAGCAGTACTTC.

V gene TRBV4-2 combines with J gene TRBJ2-1; 12 bases fit TRBD2. The junction had 7 bases not matched to a gene; V was cut back by 1 base and J by 0 bases. Germline CDR1 reads LGHNA; CDR2 reads YNFKEQ. CDR3 length: 19 residues. This chain's CDR3 is CASSQVRTSGASSYNEQFF. The CDR3 DNA is TGTGCCAGCAGCCAAGTCCGGACTAGCGGGGCGAGCTCCTACAATGAGCAGTTCTTC.

The rearrangement links TRBV6-2 or TRBV6-3 to TRBJ1-1; no clear D. This CDR3 region has 14 residues. V was trimmed by 6 bases and J by 0 bases, leaving 11 bases between them. Per the germline V gene, CDR1 is MNHEY and CDR2 is SVGEGT. Here the CDR3 reads CASRWTELNTEAFF. The CDR3 DNA follows: TGTGCCAGCAGATGGACGGAACTGAACACTGAAGCTTTCTTT.

The chain couples TRBV6-2 or TRBV6-3 to TRBJ2-7; TRBD2 matches 10 bases. This CDR3 contains 15 residues. Germline trimming cut 2 bases from V and 2 bases from J; bases unmatched to any gene: 3. The germline V gene has CDR1 MNHEY and CDR2 SVGEGT. This chain's CDR3 is CASSYTLAGAYEQYF. The DNA of the CDR3 is TGTGCCAGCAGTTACACGCTAGCGGGAGCCTACGAGCAGTACTTC.

This clonotype was seen a few times. The chain carries TRBV5-6 and TRBJ1-4; D perhaps matches TRBD1 (6 bases). Trimming cost V 1 base and J 6 bases, with 10 bases left between them. Per the germline V gene, CDR1 is SGHDT and CDR2 is YYEEEE. CDR3 length equals 14 residues. The CDR3 DNA is TGTGCCAGCAGCTTGAGGGGGAATGATGAAAAACTGTTTTTT. Its translation is CASSLRGNDEKLFF.